This entry lists 7 T cell receptor beta chains sequenced from one sample in a study of shared clonotypes between healthy human individuals. Only in-frame clones appear in the TCRdb table, and some are missing; sequencing was by immunoSEQ multiplex PCR. Among fewer than 3 million clones listed, 92% were seen once. The sample comprised naive CD4+ T cells from PBMCs. The subset denotes: CD45RA+ positively selected. The receptors were gathered from a man between 18 and 29 years old in good health. Some clones in this sample may be carry-over from other donors' samples.

The chain carries TRBV5-1 and TRBJ2-3; D is unresolved. CDR3 size: 14 residues. Per the germline V gene, CDR1 is SGHRS and CDR2 is YFSETQ. Trimming shortened V by 7 bases and J by 0 bases, and 12 bases separated the two germline ends. The CDR3 protein is CASRLGLSTDTQYF. The CDR3 bases are TGCGCCAGCCGTCTTGGGTTAAGCACAGATACGCAGTATTTT.

The rearrangement joins TRBV7-8 to TRBJ2-1, with 7 bases fitting TRBD1. Trimming removed 5 bases from V and 9 bases from J; junction bases left unmatched: 7. Germline V gene lookup returns CDR1 SGHVS and CDR2 FQNEAQ. The CDR3 sequence is 13 residues long. The CDR3 DNA sequence: TGTGCCAGCAGCCAAGAACAGGGGAGTGAGCAGTTCTTC. This gives the protein CASSQEQGSEQFF.

Regarding this clone: This CDR3 is also generated by other DNA sequences in the sample. The chain employs TRBV6-1 and TRBJ2-2, with 9 nucleotides matching TRBD1. With 6 bases clipped from V and 2 bases from J, the junction kept 4 bases outside the gene matches. This CDR3 comprises 15 residues. Germline V gene data show CDR1 as MNHNS and CDR2 as SASEGT. This CDR3 is CASSGTGTNTGELFF. In DNA, the CDR3 is TGTGCCAGCAGCGGGACAGGGACAAACACCGGGGAGCTGTTTTTT.

This chain connects TRBV4-2 to TRBJ2-3; 12 bases are a match to TRBD2. The V segment lost 3 bases and the J segment 12 bases; nucleotides outside the gene matches: 13. Per germline, CDR1 LGHNA and CDR2 YNFKEQ. The CDR3 is 16 amino acids. The CDR3: CASSQKTSGSGMFQYF. The CDR3, as DNA: TGTGCCAGCAGCCAGAAGACTAGCGGGAGTGGAATGTTTCAGTATTTT.

A remark on this clone: Other DNA sequences of this sample code for an identical CDR3. The V call is TRBV28, the J call TRBJ1-5; D remains unclear. This CDR3 comprises 12 residues. Trimming took 6 bases from V and 5 from J, leaving 8 bases between them. The V gene's germline CDR1 is MDHEN and CDR2 SYDVKM. As DNA, the CDR3 is TGTGCCAGCAGGAGAAGAGATCAGCCCCAGCATTTT. Amino acids: CASRRRDQPQHF.

The chain links TRBV28 to TRBJ2-7, with no clear D. Germline V gene lookup returns CDR1 MDHEN and CDR2 SYDVKM. With 7 bases removed from V and 2 bases from J, the gap between germline ends came to 9 bases. CDR3 size: 12 residues. This CDR3 is CASMARTYEQYF. For the CDR3, the DNA is TGTGCCAGCATGGCCAGGACCTACGAGCAGTACTTC.

The J gene is TRBJ2-3, the V gene TRBV4-2; unclear D gene. Germline CDR1 LGHNA, CDR2 YNFKEQ. Trimming stripped 4 bases from V and 2 bases from J, with 25 bases between. This CDR3 region has 19 residues. CDR3 protein: CASSPSPDPSYFYTDTQYF. The CDR3 DNA follows: TGTGCCAGCAGCCCGTCCCCGGACCCCTCGTATTTTTACACAGATACGCAGTATTTT.